Below are 23 T cell receptor beta chains sequenced from a single sample in a study of response to subunit inactivated influenza vaccine. TCRdb analysed the RT-PCR reads with MiXCR anew, one entry per CDR3 protein. The sample yields hundreds of thousands of distinct CDR3 sequences, roughly 14% seen once. This specimen consisted of PBMCs from blood, obtained 14 to 15 days before vaccination. The receptors come from a man over 45 who received an inactivated influenza vaccine.

This clonotype showed up many times. This chain connects TRBV6-4 to TRBJ1-5, with 7 bases matching TRBD1. The germline gives CDR1 MRHNA, CDR2 SNTAGT. Trimming cost V 4 bases and J 7 bases; bases outside gene matches: 10. The CDR3 consists of 15 residues. CDR3 residues: CASSAWQGVKQPQHF. In nucleotides, the CDR3 is TGTGCCAGCAGTGCTTGGCAGGGGGTGAAACAGCCCCAGCATTTT.

This clonotype was detected a few times. The chain uses TRBV21-1 and TRBJ2-3; the table's D call, TRBD1, was not checked against the DNA. TRBV21-1 is a pseudogene. CDR3 length: 16 residues. CDR3: CASSKGDRGRTDTQYF. The CDR3 nucleotides are TGTGCCAGCAGCAAAGGGGACAGGGGGCGCACAGATACGCAGTATTTT.

The rearrangement links TRBV21-1 to TRBJ1-1. TRBV21-1 is annotated as a pseudogene. This CDR3 comprises 17 residues. The chain's CDR3 is CASSKASREAWNTEAFF. CDR3 nucleotides: TGTGCCAGCAGCAAAGCATCGAGGGAAGCTTGGAACACTGAAGCTTTCTTT.

This rearrangement joins TRBV28 to TRBJ2-2; TRBD1 might be the D (7 bases). V dropped 4 bases and J dropped 2 bases, with 14 bases sitting between them. CDR3 length equals 16 residues. Germline loops: CDR1 MDHEN, CDR2 SYDVKM. CDR3 nucleotides: TGTGCCAGCAGTTCGGCGGGACAGCCTAACACCGGGGAGCTGTTTTTT. Its translation: CASSSAGQPNTGELFF.

Many counts were recorded for this clonotype. This sequence joins TRBV28 and TRBJ2-7; 14 bases match TRBD2. The CDR3 is made up of 15 amino acids. V shed 6 bases and J 6 bases; nucleotides not matched to a gene: 7. Germline V gives CDR1 MDHEN, CDR2 SYDVKM. CDR3 DNA sequence: TGTGCCAGCAGCTTACCGGGACTAGCGGGAGTCGAGCAGTACTTC. Amino acid sequence: CASSLPGLAGVEQYF.

V usage is TRBV6-2 or TRBV6-3 and J usage is TRBJ2-7, with TRBD1 matching over 10 bases. Germline values: CDR1 MNHEY, CDR2 SVGEGT. This CDR3 is 14 amino acids long. V shed 7 bases, J shed 6 bases, and the junction held 9 bases outside the gene matches. CDR3 DNA: TGTGCCAGCACTACCACCGGGACAGGGGTCGAGCAGTACTTC. It codes for CASTTTGTGVEQYF.

A few counts support this clonotype. J is TRBJ2-7 and V is TRBV3-1, with 9 bases that match TRBD2. There are 14 residues in the CDR3. CDR1 is LGHDT and CDR2 is YNNKEL in the germline V gene (reference sequence). The V gene end was trimmed by 4 bases and the J gene end by 4 bases; junction bases not matched to a gene: 5. As DNA, the CDR3 is TGTGCCAGCAGCCTAGGGACTAGCAGGTACGAGCAGTACTTC. Translation: CASSLGTSRYEQYF.

Only a few counts were recorded for this clonotype. This CDR3 is CASSFLTGGYYEQYF. The CDR3 DNA sequence: TGTGCCAGCAGCTTTCTTACAGGGGGGTACTACGAGCAGTACTTC. The V and J genes are TRBV7-9 and TRBJ2-7; TRBD1 matches at 8 bases. Trimming removed 3 bases from V and 3 bases from J; junction bases left unmatched: 7. The CDR3 contains 15 residues. Looked up from germline, CDR1 is SEHNR and CDR2 is FQNEAQ (reference sequence).

The CDR3 nucleotides are TGTGCCAGCAGTTTAGTGGTGGCGAACACTGAAGCTTTCTTT. Its protein product is CASSLVVANTEAFF. The V and J genes are TRBV12-3 or TRBV12-4 and TRBJ1-1, with no clear D. Between the trimmed V and J ends, which lost 1 base and 1 base, there was a span of 7 bases. CDR3 length equals 14 residues.

This clonotype has at least ten counts. The rearrangement links TRBV5-1 to TRBJ2-1, with 8 bases fitting TRBD2. The V gene end was trimmed by 3 bases and the J gene end by 7 bases; junction bases not matched to a gene: 9. The CDR3 extends over 15 amino acids. CDR1 and CDR2 (germline): SGHRS, YFSETQ. The CDR3 protein is CASSSDIAGWNEQFF. The CDR3 DNA reads as TGCGCCAGCAGCTCGGACATAGCGGGGTGGAATGAGCAGTTCTTC. Based on the CDR3 plus reference TRBV5-1 and TRBJ2-1, the full variable domain is KAGVTQTPRYLIKTRGQQVTLSCSPISGHRSVSWYQQTPGQGLQFLFEYFSETQRNKGNFPGRFSGRQFSNSRSEMNVSTLELGDSALYLCASSSDIAGWNEQFFGPGTRLTVL.

This clonotype occurred a few times. CDR3 in amino acids: CSVAPLTVYEQYF. CDR3 sequence (DNA): TGCAGCGTCGCCCCCCTAACAGTTTACGAGCAGTACTTC. The V gene is TRBV29-1, the J gene TRBJ2-7; D is unresolved. V shed 6 bases and J shed 4 bases, with 16 bases lying between them. The CDR3 extends over 13 amino acids. The germline CDR1 and CDR2 sequences are SQVTM and ANQGSEA.

The chain joins TRBV6-5 to TRBJ2-7; 15 bases match TRBD2. After removal of 1 base from V and 2 bases from J, the junction contained 3 bases not matched to a gene. This CDR3 has 17 amino acids. Germline V gene lookup returns CDR1 MNHEY and CDR2 SVGAGI. CDR3 sequence reads: CASSYWTSGGAPYEQYF. In nucleotides, the CDR3 is TGTGCCAGCAGTTACTGGACTAGCGGGGGGGCCCCCTACGAGCAGTACTTC.

The chain recombines TRBV4-3 with TRBJ2-3; D is ambiguous. This CDR3 region has 13 residues. Trimming pared 10 bases from V and 0 bases from J, leaving 11 bases between. Germline assignment: CDR1 LGHNA and CDR2 YSLEER. CDR3 sequence: CANRAESTDTQYF. Here the CDR3 DNA reads TGCGCCAACCGGGCAGAAAGCACAGATACGCAGTATTTT.

The chain carries TRBV9 and TRBJ2-7; 12 positions match TRBD2. The CDR3 contains 15 residues. With 4 bases clipped from V and 1 base from J, the junction kept 3 bases outside the gene matches. Per germline, CDR1 SGDLS and CDR2 YYNGEE. DNA of the CDR3: TGTGCCAGCAGCCCTAGCGGGAGGGCTTCCTACGAGCAGTACTTC. Protein product: CASSPSGRASYEQYF.

This clonotype has only a few counts. The chain has TRBV30 and TRBJ1-5; D gene ambiguous. Trimming cost V 6 bases and J 4 bases, with 10 bases left between them. Germline V gives CDR1 GTSNPN, CDR2 SVGIG (reference sequence). This CDR3 contains 12 residues. CDR3 protein: CACGRRNQPQHF. CDR3 in DNA: TGTGCCTGTGGCCGGAGGAATCAGCCCCAGCATTTT.

The table lists this clonotype with many counts. This chain links TRBV3-1 with TRBJ2-7, with D possibly matching TRBD2 (5 bases). V lost 0 bases and J lost 3, with 18 bases in between. Germline-derived CDR1 and CDR2 are LGHDT and YNNKEL (reference sequence). CDR3 length equals 17 residues. The CDR3: CASSQDSAEAVGYEQYF. The CDR3 region has the DNA TGTGCCAGCAGCCAAGATTCGGCGGAGGCCGTTGGCTACGAGCAGTACTTC.

This chain uses TRBV6-1 with TRBJ1-6; 8 bases agree with TRBD1. The CDR3 consists of 14 residues. Looked up from germline, CDR1 is MNHNS and CDR2 is SASEGT. Here the CDR3 DNA reads TGTGCGACCAGGGGGGGACAGGAGAATTCACCCCTCCACTTT. Its protein product is CATRGGQENSPLHF.

The chain links TRBV2 to TRBJ1-5; TRBD1 might be the D (5 bases). The V gene lost 6 bases and the J gene lost 2 bases, with 14 bases spanning the gap. In germline, CDR1 is SNHLY, CDR2 FYNNEI. The CDR3 sequence is 15 residues long. The CDR3 nucleotides read TGTGCCAGCAGCGAGGGGATTTCTGGCAATCAGCCCCAGCATTTT. It yields the protein CASSEGISGNQPQHF.

This clonotype came up many times. The V call is TRBV4-3, the J call TRBJ1-1; 10 nucleotides agree with TRBD1. With 0 bases clipped from V and 5 bases from J, the junction kept 15 bases outside the gene matches. Germline loops: CDR1 LGHNA, CDR2 YSLEER. The CDR3 is 19 residues long. The CDR3 DNA follows: TGCGCCAGCAGCCAAGAGATAGACAGGGGGCGAAGTTATGGGACTGAAGCTTTCTTT. It translates to CASSQEIDRGRSYGTEAFF.

This clonotype came up many times. The V and J genes are TRBV29-1 and TRBJ2-3, with 11 bases matching TRBD2. The CDR3 contains 15 residues. The germline V gene encodes CDR1 SQVTM and CDR2 ANQGSEA. V trimming: 5 bases; J trimming: 3 bases; junction bases outside the gene matches: 7. CDR3 DNA: TGCAGCGTTCTGGAACTAGCGGGAGAAACAGATACGCAGTATTTT. It translates to CSVLELAGETDTQYF.

The table lists this clonotype with a few counts. This chain uses TRBV28 with TRBJ2-7; perhaps TRBD1 as D (6 bases). This CDR3 has 13 residues. Germline values: CDR1 MDHEN, CDR2 SYDVKM. V gave up 10 bases and J gave up 2 bases, with 15 bases separating them. The CDR3 DNA reads as TGTGCCAATACTGGGGGCGGTACCTACGAGCAGTACTTC. Encoded protein: CANTGGGTYEQYF.

V and J are TRBV4-1 and TRBJ2-2; 7 nucleotides align to TRBD1. CDR1 is MGHRA, CDR2 YSYEKL, per germline. With V trimmed by 4 bases and J by 1 base, 6 bases remained unmatched. This CDR3 contains 16 residues. The CDR3 coding sequence is TGCGCCAGCAGCCGCGAGGACAGGTGGAACACCGGGGAGCTGTTTTTT. Its translation: CASSREDRWNTGELFF.

In its sample, this clonotype was seen many times. This chain links TRBV28 with TRBJ1-1, with D unresolved. Germline CDR1 MDHEN, CDR2 SYDVKM. The CDR3 has 14 residues. The germline V and J ends were trimmed by 5 bases and 4 bases, with 14 bases remaining between them. This CDR3 is CASSPPTRGTEAFF. The CDR3 DNA reads TGTGCCAGCAGTCCTCCTACTCGGGGCACTGAAGCTTTCTTT.